A selection of T cell receptor beta chains follows, all from one sample in a study of tumor-infiltrating lymphocytes in localized non-small cell lung cancer. The data were produced by immunoSEQ multiplex PCR, yet TCRdb's version contains in-frame clones alone and is incomplete. This sample carries roughly 7,400 clones, around 60% of them seen once, and the ten largest clones take 10% to 15%. The specimen sequenced was uninvolved lung tissue not adjacent to the tumor. The receptors here all came from a human donor with non-small cell lung cancer. CDR3s include the opening cysteine and the closing phenylalanine or tryptophan.

TRBV11-2 CASSLSGTREETQYF
TRBV5-4 CASSKGQGAPGANVLTF
TRBV29-1 CSVGASGGATGELFF
TRBV7-1 CASSAAGATYGYTF
TRBV29-1 CSVQTGGDQPQHF
TRBV5-1 CASSSPGLSTDTQYF
TRBV29-1 CSADSRGGDTQYF
TRBV19 CASTESWDFSYNEQFF
TRBV19 CASSRERTSNQPQHF
TRBV4-1 CASSHGDNEQYF
TRBV4-1 CASSPQLAGGAATQYF
TRBV9 CASSVGQGEGKLFF
TRBV19 CASSIQSSYNSPLHF
TRBV6-5 CASSSGTDYEQYF
TRBV5-6 CASITRVGEQYF
TRBV6-6 CASSYSEPRAKNIQYF
TRBV6-5 CASSYRLAPYEQYF
TRBV7-9 CASSQVEGYNYGYTF
TRBV30 CALDGKNTEAFF
TRBV19 CASSIGISNEKLFF
TRBV5-1 CASSSEAAGANVLTF
TRBV27 CASSSPGQGYEQYF
TRBV7-3 CASSLNGNNEQFF
TRBV5-5 CASSRGAGGRFETQYF
TRBV5-4 CASSLTRTNTEAFF
TRBV2 CASSEDGMSNQPQHF
TRBV7-2 CASSLAGVANYGYTF
TRBV7-5 CASSPVSAKGETQYF
TRBV5-1 CASSLRGRGVDSPLHF
TRBV6-5 CASSSEGTGTYEQYF
TRBV30 CAWSSGYQPQHF
TRBV5-1 CASSLRTGHTDTQYF
TRBV15 CATSSHGGGDVAETQYF
TRBV6-6 CASSYKGHNSAGELFF
TRBV6-5 CASTDTGLGNTEAFF
TRBV5-1 CASREENYGYTF
TRBV6-6 CASSYWGQTNTEAFF
TRBV9 CASSVGVDPQKYF
TRBV23-1 CASSQSGGETQYF
TRBV2 CASSPKGTGNQPQHF
TRBV11-2 CASSLGPAVSDTQYF